Reported below is one TCR beta chain. Its antigen is as yet unknown. The sample originates from a study of CD8 T cells in ankylosing spondylitis. Germline V gives CDR1 ENHRY, CDR2 SYGVKD. V was pared by 3 bases and J by 6 bases, with 10 bases between. This CDR3 is 13 amino acids long. Whole-study findings and limits: The authors reported significant enrichment of disease-linked clones in matched ankylosing spondylitis synovial fluid.

TCRdb re-called the 5' RACE reads through MiXCR, storing one row per CDR3 protein. The sample shows 200,000 to 300,000 distinct CDR3 sequences, roughly 25% of them seen only once. The receptor was derived from a male donor with ankylosing spondylitis or in good health (not recorded which). The gene calls are TRBV10-3 and TRBJ2-3; D is ambiguous. The sequenced sample consisted of blood, either unsorted or a sorted T cell fraction (not recorded which). CDR3 nucleotide sequence: TGTGCCATCAGTGAAGTAGAAAGGGATACGCAGTATTTT. Translation: CAISEVERDTQYF.